This TCR beta chain originates from a study of spatial heterogeneity in lung cancer. About the research overall: Alpha-chain sequences were consistently detected less often than beta-chain sequences. The library had UMIs, and each TCR and UMI pair averaged more than ten raw reads.

Every cDNA TCR molecule received its own unique molecular identifier. TCRdb passed the 5' RACE reads through MiXCR, listing each CDR3 protein once. Of thousands of distinct CDR3 sequences in the sample, approximately 8.5% were seen once. This clonotype showed up many times. Because the library targeted alpha chains, this beta chain is an off-target read whose size means little. As to time point: sample taken at primary tumor resection. Extraction of whole RNA from tumor, nontumor lung or frozen PBMC preceded unsorted sequencing. Samples were obtained from around 72 donors, all untreated early-stage non-small cell lung cancer patients. The sequencing here drew on normal lung tissue next to the tumor, taken at surgery. This sequence originates from a male donor with early-stage non-small cell lung cancer.

CDR3 in amino acids: CASSLGLWETQYF. CDR3 in DNA: TGTGCCAGCAGCTTAGGGCTCTGGGAGACCCAGTACTTC. V gene TRBV7-4 combines with J gene TRBJ2-5; D is ambiguous. Germline CDR1 is SGHVT and CDR2 is SQSDAQ. V was trimmed by 1 base and J by 5 bases, leaving 8 bases between them. This CDR3 region has 13 residues.